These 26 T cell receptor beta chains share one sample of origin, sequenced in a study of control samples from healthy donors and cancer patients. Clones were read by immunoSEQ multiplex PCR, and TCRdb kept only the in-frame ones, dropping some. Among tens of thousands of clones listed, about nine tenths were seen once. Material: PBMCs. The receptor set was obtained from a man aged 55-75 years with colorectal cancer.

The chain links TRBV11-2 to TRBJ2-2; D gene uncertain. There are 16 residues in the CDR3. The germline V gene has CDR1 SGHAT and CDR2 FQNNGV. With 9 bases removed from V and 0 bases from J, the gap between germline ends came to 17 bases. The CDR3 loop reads CARASPWVTNTGELFF. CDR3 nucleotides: TGTGCCAGAGCCTCGCCGTGGGTAACGAACACCGGGGAGCTGTTTTTT.

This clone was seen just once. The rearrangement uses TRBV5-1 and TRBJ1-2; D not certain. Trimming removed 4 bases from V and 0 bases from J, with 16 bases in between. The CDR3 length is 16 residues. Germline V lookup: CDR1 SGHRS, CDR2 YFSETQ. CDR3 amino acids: CASSPSPAEANYGYTF. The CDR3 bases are TGCGCCAGCAGCCCCTCCCCGGCGGAGGCTAACTATGGCTACACCTTC.

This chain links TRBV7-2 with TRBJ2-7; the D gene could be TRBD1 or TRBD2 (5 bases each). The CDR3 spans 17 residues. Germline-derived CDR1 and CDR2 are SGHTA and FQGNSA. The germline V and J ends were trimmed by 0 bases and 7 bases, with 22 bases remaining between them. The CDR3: CASSLALGTGLVGEQYF. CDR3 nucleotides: TGTGCCAGCAGCTTAGCGCTGGGGACGGGTCTCGTTGGGGAGCAGTACTTC.

This chain's CDR3 is CAILDSYEQYF. DNA of the CDR3: TGTGCCATCCTGGACAGCTACGAGCAGTACTTC. The V and J genes are TRBV6-4 and TRBJ2-7, with TRBD1 as a possible D gene (6 bases). The V end was cut by 10 bases, the J end by 3 bases, with 10 bases between. Per germline, CDR1 MRHNA and CDR2 SNTAGT. The CDR3 runs 11 residues.

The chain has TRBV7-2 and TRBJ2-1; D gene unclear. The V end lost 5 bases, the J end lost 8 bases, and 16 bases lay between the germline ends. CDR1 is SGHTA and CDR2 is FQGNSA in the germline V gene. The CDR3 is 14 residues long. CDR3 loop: CASSPRVGNDEQFF. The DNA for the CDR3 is TGTGCCAGCAGCCCCAGAGTCGGTAACGATGAGCAGTTCTTC.

CDR3 DNA: TGTGCCAGCAGCCAAGTCTCCCCAGCAACTAATGAAAAACTGTTTTTT. Amino acid sequence: CASSQVSPATNEKLFF. This chain joins TRBV3-1 (or the pseudogene TRBV3-2) and TRBJ1-4; D is unresolved. The V gene's germline CDR1 is LGHDT and CDR2 YNNKEL (reference sequence). This CDR3 is built from 16 residues. V was pared by 1 base and J by 0 bases, with 9 bases between.

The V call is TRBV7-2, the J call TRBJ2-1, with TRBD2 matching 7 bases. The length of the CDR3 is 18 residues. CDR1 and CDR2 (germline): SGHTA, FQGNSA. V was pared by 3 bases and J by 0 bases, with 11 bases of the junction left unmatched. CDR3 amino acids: CASSFSGGSSSSYNEQFF. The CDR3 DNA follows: TGTGCCAGCAGCTTTTCCGGGGGGTCCTCCAGCTCCTACAATGAGCAGTTCTTC.

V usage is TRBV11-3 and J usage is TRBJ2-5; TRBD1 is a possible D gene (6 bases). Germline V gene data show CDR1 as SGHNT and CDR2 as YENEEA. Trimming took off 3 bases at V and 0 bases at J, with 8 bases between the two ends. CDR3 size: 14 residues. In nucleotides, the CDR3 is TGTGCCAGCAGCTTGAGGGGGAACCAAGAGACCCAGTACTTC. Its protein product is CASSLRGNQETQYF.

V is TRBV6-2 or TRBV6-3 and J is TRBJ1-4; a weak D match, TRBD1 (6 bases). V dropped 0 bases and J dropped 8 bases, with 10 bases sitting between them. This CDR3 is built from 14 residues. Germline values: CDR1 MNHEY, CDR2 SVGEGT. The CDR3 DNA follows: TGTGCCAGCAGTTACTCCCGGACAGAAGAAAAACTGTTTTTT. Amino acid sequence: CASSYSRTEEKLFF.

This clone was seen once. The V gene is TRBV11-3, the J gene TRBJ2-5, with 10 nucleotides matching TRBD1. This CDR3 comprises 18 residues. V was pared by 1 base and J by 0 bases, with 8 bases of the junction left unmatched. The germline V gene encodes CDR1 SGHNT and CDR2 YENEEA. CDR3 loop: CASSLGDRGRGNQETQYF. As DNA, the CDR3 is TGTGCCAGCAGCTTAGGAGACAGGGGGCGAGGAAACCAAGAGACCCAGTACTTC.

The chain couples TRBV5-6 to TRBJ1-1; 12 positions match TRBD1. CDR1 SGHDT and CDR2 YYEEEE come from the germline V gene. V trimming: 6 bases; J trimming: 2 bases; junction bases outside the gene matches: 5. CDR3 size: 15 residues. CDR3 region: CASTGQGAINTEAFF. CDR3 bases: TGTGCCAGCACGGGACAGGGGGCCATCAACACTGAAGCTTTCTTT.

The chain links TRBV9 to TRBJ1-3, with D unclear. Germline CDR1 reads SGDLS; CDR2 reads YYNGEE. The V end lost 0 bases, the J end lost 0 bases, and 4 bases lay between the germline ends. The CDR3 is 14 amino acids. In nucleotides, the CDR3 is TGTGCCAGCAGCGTAGGTAGCTCTGGAAACACCATATATTTT. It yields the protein CASSVGSSGNTIYF.

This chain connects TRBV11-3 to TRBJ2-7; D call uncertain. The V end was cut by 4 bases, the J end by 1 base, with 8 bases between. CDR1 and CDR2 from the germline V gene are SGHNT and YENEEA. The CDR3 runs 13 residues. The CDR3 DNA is TGTGCCAGCAGCTCGTATCCATCCTACGAGCAGTACTTC. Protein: CASSSYPSYEQYF. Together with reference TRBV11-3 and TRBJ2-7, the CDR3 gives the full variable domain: EAGVVQSPRYKIIEKKQPVAFWCNPISGHNTLYWYLQNLGQGPELLIRYENEEAVDDSQLPKDRFSAERLKGVDSTLKIQPAELGDSAVYLCASSSYPSYEQYFGPGTRLTVT.

DNA for the CDR3: TGTGCCAGTAGTGGAGGGACAGGAAATTCACCCCTCCACTTT. It is translated as CASSGGTGNSPLHF. The chain uses TRBV19 and TRBJ1-6, with TRBD1 matching over 8 bases. Per the germline V gene, CDR1 is LNHDA and CDR2 is SQIVND (reference sequence). The CDR3 is 14 amino acids. V was pared by 5 bases and J by 7 bases, with 4 bases of the junction left unmatched.

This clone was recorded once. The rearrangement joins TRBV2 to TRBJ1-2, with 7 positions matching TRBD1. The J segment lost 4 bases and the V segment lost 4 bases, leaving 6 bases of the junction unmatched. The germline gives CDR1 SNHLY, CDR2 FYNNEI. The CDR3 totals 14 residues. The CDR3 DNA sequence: TGTGCCAGCAGTGGTCCCGGGACAGTCTATGGCTACACCTTC. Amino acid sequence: CASSGPGTVYGYTF.

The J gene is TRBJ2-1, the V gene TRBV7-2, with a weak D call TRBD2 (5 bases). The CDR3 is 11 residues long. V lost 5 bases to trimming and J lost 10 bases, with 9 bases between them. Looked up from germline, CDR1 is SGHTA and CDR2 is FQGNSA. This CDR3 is CASSNRGEQFF. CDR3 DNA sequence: TGTGCCAGCAGCAACCGGGGAGAGCAGTTCTTC.

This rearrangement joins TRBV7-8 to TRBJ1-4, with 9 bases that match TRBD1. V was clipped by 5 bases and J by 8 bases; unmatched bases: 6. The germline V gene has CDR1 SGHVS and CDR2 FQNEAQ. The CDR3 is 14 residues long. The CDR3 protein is CASSRDRGDEKLFF. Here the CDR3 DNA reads TGTGCCAGCAGCCGAGACAGGGGGGACGAAAAACTGTTTTTT.

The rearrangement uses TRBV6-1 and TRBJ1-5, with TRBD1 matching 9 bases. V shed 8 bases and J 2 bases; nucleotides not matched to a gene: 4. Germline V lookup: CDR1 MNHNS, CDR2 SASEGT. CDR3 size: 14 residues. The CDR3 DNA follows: TGTGCCAGCTCACAGGGGGCTGGCAATCAGCCCCAGCATTTT. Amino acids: CASSQGAGNQPQHF.

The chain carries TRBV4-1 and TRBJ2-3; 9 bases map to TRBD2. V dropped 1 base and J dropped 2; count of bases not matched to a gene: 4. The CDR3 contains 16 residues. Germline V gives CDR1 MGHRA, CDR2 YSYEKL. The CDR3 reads CASSQGSGGPTDTQYF. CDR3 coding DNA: TGCGCCAGCAGCCAAGGAAGCGGGGGGCCCACAGATACGCAGTATTTT.

The CDR3 loop is CSVLDRTSYEQYF. The CDR3, as DNA: TGCAGCGTTCTTGACAGAACCTCCTACGAGCAGTACTTC. This sequence joins TRBV29-1 and TRBJ2-7, with a possible D match to TRBD1 (5 bases). Germline V gene data show CDR1 as SQVTM and CDR2 as ANQGSEA. The CDR3 is made up of 13 amino acids. The germline V and J ends were trimmed by 5 bases and 0 bases, with 11 bases remaining between them.

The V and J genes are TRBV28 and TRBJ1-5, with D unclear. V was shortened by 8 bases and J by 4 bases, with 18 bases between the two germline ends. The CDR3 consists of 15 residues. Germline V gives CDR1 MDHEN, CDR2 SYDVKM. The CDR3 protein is CASALQTGANQPQHF. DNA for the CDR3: TGTGCCAGCGCCCTCCAGACCGGAGCTAATCAGCCCCAGCATTTT.

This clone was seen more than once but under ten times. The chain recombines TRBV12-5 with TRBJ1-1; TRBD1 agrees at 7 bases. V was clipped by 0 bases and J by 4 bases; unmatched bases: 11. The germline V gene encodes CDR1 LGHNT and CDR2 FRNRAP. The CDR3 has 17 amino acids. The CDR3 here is CASGLVRSRAGGTEAFF. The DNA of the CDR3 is TGTGCTAGTGGTTTGGTACGTTCGAGGGCAGGGGGCACTGAAGCTTTCTTT.

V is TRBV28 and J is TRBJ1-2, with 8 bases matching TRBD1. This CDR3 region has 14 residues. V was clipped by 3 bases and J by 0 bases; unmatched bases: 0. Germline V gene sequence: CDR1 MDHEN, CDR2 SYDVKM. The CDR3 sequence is CASSLDRANYGYTF. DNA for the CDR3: TGTGCCAGCAGTTTGGACAGGGCTAACTATGGCTACACCTTC.

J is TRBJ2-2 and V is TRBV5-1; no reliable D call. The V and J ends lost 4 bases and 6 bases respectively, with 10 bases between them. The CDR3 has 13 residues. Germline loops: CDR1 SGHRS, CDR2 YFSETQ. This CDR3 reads CASSLMSPGELFF. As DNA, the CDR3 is TGCGCCAGCAGCCTCATGAGCCCCGGGGAGCTGTTTTTT.

The CDR3 loop reads CASSLHRGNLQAFF. CDR3 in DNA: TGTGCCAGCAGTTTACACAGGGGGAACCTTCAAGCTTTCTTT. The chain is built from TRBV27 and TRBJ1-1; the match to TRBD1 covers 8 bases. The CDR3 has 14 amino acids. J was trimmed by 9 bases and V by 2 bases; bases with no gene match: 8. Per the germline V gene, CDR1 is MNHEY and CDR2 is SMNVEV (reference sequence).

The CDR3 sequence is CASSNGGGSPLHF. Written as DNA, the CDR3 is TGTGCCAGCTCGAACGGGGGGGGTTCACCCCTCCACTTT. The chain couples TRBV2 to TRBJ1-6, with D tentatively TRBD1 (5 bases). Trimming removed 8 bases at V and 9 bases at J, with 14 bases between. CDR1 is SNHLY and CDR2 is FYNNEI in the germline V gene. The CDR3 extends over 13 amino acids.